One and the same sample provided the 10 T cell receptor beta chains below, sequenced in a study of T-cell memory formation after mild COVID-19. TCRdb reprocessed the 5' RACE reads with MiXCR, giving one entry per CDR3 protein. The table includes hundreds of thousands of distinct CDR3 sequences, 20% to 30% detected once. Sequencing input: PBMCs or a T cell subset sorted from them (not recorded which). The origin of the receptors is an adult woman who had mild COVID-19 (a few samples of this study predate the infection). Cell type and time point are not known.

The chain joins TRBV5-1 to TRBJ2-6, with D maybe TRBD2 (5 bases). Germline lookup yields CDR1 SGHRS and CDR2 YFSETQ. The CDR3 has 15 amino acids. Trimming took off 5 bases at V and 2 bases at J, with 11 bases between the two ends. For the CDR3, the DNA is TGCGCCAGCAGTCTACTAGGAGCTGGGGCCAACGTCCTGACTTTC. Its protein is CASSLLGAGANVLTF.

This clonotype appeared a few times. V usage is TRBV19 and J usage is TRBJ1-2, with 10 nucleotides matching TRBD1. The V gene's germline CDR1 is LNHDA and CDR2 SQIVND (reference sequence). This CDR3 is 15 amino acids long. V was clipped by 5 bases and J by 6 bases; unmatched bases: 9. CDR3 loop: CASSPRTGGGNGYTF. DNA of the CDR3: TGTGCCAGTAGTCCTCGGACAGGGGGAGGCAATGGCTACACCTTC.

The sample holds a few counts of this clonotype. This chain connects TRBV6-5 to TRBJ2-5; 13 bases are a match to TRBD2. CDR1 MNHEY and CDR2 SVGAGI come from the germline V gene. Losses at the gene ends were 7 bases for V and 5 bases for J; bases not matched to a gene: 7. This CDR3 is 15 amino acids long. For the CDR3, the DNA is TGTGCCAGCACAGGACTAGCGGGAGAGGCTGAGACCCAGTACTTC. Translated, it gives CASTGLAGEAETQYF.

This clonotype was observed many times. The chain has TRBV12-3 or TRBV12-4 and TRBJ1-2; D may be TRBD1 (5 bases). Trimming shortened V by 4 bases and J by 7 bases, and 7 bases separated the two germline ends. The CDR3 runs to 11 residues. As DNA, the CDR3 is TGTGCCAGCAGTTCGGGACTTGGCTACACCTTC. Translated, it gives CASSSGLGYTF.

This clonotype was seen only a few times. The J gene is TRBJ2-1, the V gene TRBV5-6, with D possibly TRBD2 on 5 matching bases. The V end lost 4 bases, the J end lost 9 bases, and 17 bases lay between the germline ends. In germline, CDR1 is SGHDT, CDR2 YYEEEE. The CDR3 loop spans 14 amino acids. The CDR3 is CASSGERVLGEQFF. CDR3 DNA sequence: TGTGCCAGCAGCGGAGAGAGGGTATTGGGTGAGCAGTTCTTC.

The V gene is TRBV29-1, the J gene TRBJ2-5; D tentatively fits TRBD1 or TRBD2 (6 bases each). The V and J ends lost 5 bases and 5 bases respectively, with 12 bases between them. This CDR3 has 12 residues. Germline CDR1 is SQVTM and CDR2 is ANQGSEA. The CDR3 DNA reads TGCAGCGTTCGGAGGGGGTCGGAGACCCAGTACTTC. As protein: CSVRRGSETQYF.

The chain combines TRBV10-3 with TRBJ1-1; TRBD1 might be the D (6 bases). This CDR3 comprises 15 residues. The germline CDR1 and CDR2 sequences are ENHRY and SYGVKD. Trimming took 7 bases from V and 6 from J, leaving 21 bases between them. The CDR3 DNA sequence: TGTGCCATCAAGGGGCCCGCACAGGGTTGGGCTGAAGCTTTCTTT. It yields the protein CAIKGPAQGWAEAFF.

This clonotype was observed a few times. The genes are TRBV18 and TRBJ2-6; 12 bases match TRBD1. J gave up 2 bases and V 3 bases, and 2 bases lay outside the gene matches. Per the germline V gene, CDR1 is KGHSH and CDR2 is LQKENI. The CDR3 loop spans 17 amino acids. CDR3 DNA: TGTGCCAGCTCACCTTGGGACAGGGGGCCTGGGGCCAACGTCCTGACTTTC. It encodes CASSPWDRGPGANVLTF. Full variable domain (missing parts from reference TRBV18 and TRBJ2-6): NAGVMQNPRHLVRRRGQEARLRCSPMKGHSHVYWYRQLPEEGLKFMVYLQKENIIDESGMPKERFSAEFPKEGPSILRIQQVVRGDSAAYFCASSPWDRGPGANVLTFGAGSRLTVL.

The chain links TRBV7-3 to TRBJ2-5; TRBD2 agrees at 15 bases. Unmatched junction bases numbered 8, after V lost 5 bases and J lost 4 bases. The CDR3 is 17 amino acids. Germline V gene data show CDR1 as SGHTA and CDR2 as FQGTGA. The CDR3 region has the DNA TGTGCCAGCAGCCCCGGGACTAGCGGGAGGTTAGGAGAGACCCAGTACTTC. Translated, it gives CASSPGTSGRLGETQYF.

This clonotype was recorded once. This chain uses TRBV28 with TRBJ2-7, with TRBD2 identical over 10 bases. Germline assignment: CDR1 MDHEN and CDR2 SYDVKM. This CDR3 comprises 19 residues. The junction had 16 bases not matched to a gene; V was cut back by 5 bases and J by 0 bases. The CDR3 reads CASSPTKLSASGSSYEQYF. CDR3 nucleotide sequence: TGTGCCAGCAGTCCAACCAAACTAAGCGCTAGCGGGAGCTCCTACGAGCAGTACTTC.